One and the same sample provided the 18 T cell receptor beta chains below, sequenced in a study of tumor-infiltrating lymphocytes in primary liver carcinoma (TCRdb year 2017). The instrument given in TCRdb is Illumina HiSeq 2500. Using a constant-region primer and ProtoScript II reverse transcriptase, TCRbeta-specific cDNA was reverse-transcribed from roughly 500 ng total RNA. Construction of the TCRbeta libraries relied on three nested rounds of multiplex PCR, following a slightly modified ARM-PCR procedure. Multiplex TRBV1-TRBV30 forward primers and a Cbeta reverse primer were used in the first two PCR rounds, each of which was run for around 9 cycles. Using fastp at Q25 and MiXCR, TCRdb reprocessed the public reads and kept productive beta chains. Every CDR3 protein is listed once, alongside the most common genes and DNA of its rows. This sample has 25,000 to 35,000 distinct CDR3 sequences in its table, and about three quarters of those were observed once. Jointly, the top ten make up roughly 38% of the sample.

Without any cell sorting, total RNA and DNA were co-extracted from approximately 20-30 mg of bulk tissue using the AllPrep DNA/RNA mini kit. Sequencing was performed on liver tumor tissue from sampling region 5. The cell subset or site label corresponds to: tumor region T5, tumor centre. All receptors come from a man aged 40-50 years with primary liver carcinoma and hepatitis B virus infection.

V usage is TRBV7-2 and J usage is TRBJ1-6, with a possible D match to TRBD1 (5 bases). This CDR3 has 16 amino acids. Germline V lookup: CDR1 SGHTA, CDR2 FQGNSA. Trimming shortened V by 5 bases and J by 7 bases, and 18 bases separated the two germline ends. CDR3 sequence: CASSLSGDVFNSPLHF. In DNA form, the CDR3 reads TGTGCCAGCAGCCTCTCGGGGGATGTCTTCAATTCACCCCTCCACTTT.

This clonotype was detected a few times. The J gene is TRBJ2-1, the V gene TRBV11-2, with TRBD2 identical over 10 bases. Unmatched junction bases numbered 10, after V lost 5 bases and J lost 9 bases. CDR3 length equals 15 residues. Germline V lookup: CDR1 SGHAT, CDR2 FQNNGV. The CDR3 spells CASSPQREGLCEQFF. CDR3 nucleotides: TGTGCCAGCAGCCCTCAGCGGGAGGGATTGTGTGAGCAGTTCTTC.

About this clonotype itself: Germline and junction disagree at one end, which may indicate a read error. The chain recombines TRBV10-3 with TRBJ1-1; D unclear. The CDR3 totals 14 residues. Germline values: CDR1 ENHRY, CDR2 SYGVKD. The CDR3: CTISEPKKHTEAFF. The CDR3 DNA reads TGTACCATCAGTGAGCCAAAGAAGCACACTGAAGCTTTCTTT.

This clonotype has a handful of counts. The chain combines TRBV7-6 with TRBJ2-7; no clear D. Trimming took 4 bases from V and 3 from J, leaving 10 bases between them. Germline CDR1 reads SGHVS; CDR2 reads FNYEAQ. The CDR3 is 13 residues long. The CDR3 spells CASSSELYYEQYF. The CDR3 region has the DNA TGTGCCAGCAGCTCTGAACTTTACTACGAGCAGTACTTC.

Comments on this clonotype: Lacking the conserved final phenylalanine or tryptophan, this CDR3 likely reflects a read error. V usage is TRBV7-8 and J usage is TRBJ2-7; 8 bases are a match to TRBD2. This CDR3 has 15 residues. The germline gives CDR1 SGHVS, CDR2 FQNEAQ. The CDR3 DNA follows: TGTGCCAGCAGTTTAGGTTCGGGAGGGAACTACGAGCAGTACTTA. This encodes CASSLGSGGNYEQYL.

In the case of this clonotype: This CDR3 fails to terminate in the conserved phenylalanine or tryptophan, so it likely reflects a read error. The rearrangement uses TRBV4-3 and TRBJ2-1; D is unclear. CDR3 length equals 15 residues. CDR1 is LGHNA, CDR2 YSLEER, per germline. The CDR3 spells CASSQETRKGNEQFS. CDR3 nucleotides: TGCGCCAGCAGTCAAGAAACCAGAAAAGGCAATGAACAGTTCTCC.

The J gene is TRBJ2-5, the V gene TRBV29-1; TRBD1 is a possible D gene (6 bases). The CDR3 has 13 residues. Germline V lookup: CDR1 SQVTM, CDR2 ANQGSEA. Written as DNA, the CDR3 is TGCGGCGGACTCACCCAGGGGATGGAGACCTACTACTTC. Translation gives CGGLTQGMETYYF.

Of note for this clonotype: Germline is not matched at one junction end, which may reflect a read error. The chain recombines TRBV10-3 with TRBJ1-2, with no clear D. Germline CDR1 reads ENHRY; CDR2 reads SYGVKD. This CDR3 is 15 amino acids long. The CDR3, as DNA: TGTGCCAACAGTGCGACACGGTCGGACGGATATGGCTACACCTTC. It translates to CANSATRSDGYGYTF.

Worth noting for this clonotype: One junction end disagrees with the germline gene, perhaps due to a read error. CDR3 protein: CASSQGMRGPGKQYF. CDR3 in DNA: TGCGCCAGTAGCCAAGGGATGAGGGGGCCGGGCAAGCAGTACTTC. The J gene is TRBJ2-7, the V gene TRBV4-1, with TRBD1 identical over 7 bases. The CDR3 is 15 amino acids. Germline assignment: CDR1 MGHRA and CDR2 YSYEKL.

In the case of this clonotype: The CDR3 does not close with the conserved phenylalanine or tryptophan, likely indicating a read error. The chain employs TRBV6-5 and TRBJ2-7; 10 nucleotides match TRBD2. V shed 4 bases, J shed 3 bases, and the junction held 6 bases outside the gene matches. Germline CDR1 reads MNHEY; CDR2 reads SVGAGI. The CDR3 consists of 15 residues. The CDR3 is CASSCRASGGYEQYL. The CDR3 nucleotides read TGTGCCAGCAGTTGTCGGGCTAGCGGGGGCTACGAGCAGTACTTA.

This clonotype was found once. Relative to the germline gene, one junction end is altered; a read error may explain this. This chain joins TRBV11-2 and TRBJ2-3; D unclear. The germline gives CDR1 SGHAT, CDR2 FQNNGV. The CDR3 runs to 16 residues. CDR3: CASSRQPINPTDIQYF. As DNA, the CDR3 is TGTGCTAGCAGCCGACAACCCATCAACCCCACAGATATTCAGTATTTT.

About this clonotype: This is likely a read error, given that the CDR3 carries no conserved phenylalanine or tryptophan at its end. It is unclear where the CDR3 begins or ends on the DNA, so no DNA is shown, and the CDR3 is as TCRdb lists it. The chain is built from TRBV5-6 and TRBJ2-2; the table's TRBD1 call for D was not verified on the DNA. Germline V gene sequence: CDR1 SGHDT, CDR2 YYEEEE. Counting both end residues, the CDR3 totals 15 amino acids. This chain's CDR3 is CASSYGTGVTGELLI.

As regards this clonotype: The junction differs from germline at one of its ends, possibly a read error. The chain couples TRBV4-2 to TRBJ2-5; D might be TRBD1 (5 bases). Germline V gene lookup returns CDR1 LGHNA and CDR2 YNFKEQ. The CDR3 extends over 12 amino acids. The CDR3: CTSRQGAETQYF. The CDR3 nucleotides are TGTACCAGCAGACAAGGGGCCGAGACCCAGTACTTC.

This chain connects TRBV11-2 to TRBJ2-7, with D possibly being TRBD1 (6 bases). Germline V gene sequence: CDR1 SGHAT, CDR2 FQNNGV. The CDR3 is 15 residues long. Trimming pared 9 bases from V and 7 bases from J, leaving 25 bases between. The CDR3 bases are TGTGCCAGAAGCCGACCTAATACACAGGGCGGGGAGCAGTACTTC. Protein: CARSRPNTQGGEQYF.

This clonotype was detected a few times. An end of the junction differs from the germline gene, which may be a read error. The CDR3 loop reads CAGSLEPGHGYTF. The CDR3 DNA follows: TGTGCCGGCAGCTTGGAGCCAGGCCATGGCTACACCTTC. The V and J genes are TRBV5-5 and TRBJ1-2; D is undetermined. Germline V gives CDR1 SGHKS, CDR2 YYEKEE (reference sequence). The CDR3 consists of 13 residues.

J is TRBJ2-7 and V is TRBV29-1; unclear D gene. Germline V gene sequence: CDR1 SQVTM, CDR2 ANQGSEA. Trimming cost V 8 bases and J 3 bases, with 11 bases left between them. The CDR3 consists of 11 residues. The DNA of the CDR3 is TGCAGCATTAACAAGGGCTACGAGCAGTACTTC. Protein: CSINKGYEQYF.

Comment on this clonotype: One end of the junction varies from germline; a read error may be responsible. The J gene is TRBJ2-5, the V gene TRBV10-2; D is possibly TRBD1 or TRBD2 (5 bases each). The germline CDR1 and CDR2 sequences are WSHSY and SAAADI. The CDR3 length is 16 residues. As DNA, the CDR3 is TGCACCAGCACCCTGGGGACCTATACTCCCCTAGAGACCCAGTACTTC. Its translation: CTSTLGTYTPLETQYF.

Note on this clonotype: A read error may account for a junction end that differs from germline. V gene TRBV11-2 combines with J gene TRBJ1-2; no firm D call. Per germline, CDR1 SGHAT and CDR2 FQNNGV. The CDR3 spans 13 residues. DNA for the CDR3: TGCGCCGGCAGCTTAGGAGCTAACTATGGTTACACCTTC. It is translated as CAGSLGANYGYTF.